A single sample is the source of the 24 T cell receptor beta chains below, sequenced in a study of cytomegalovirus exposure and HLA in healthy donors. With 60 Vbeta and 13 Jbeta primers, the PCR was carried out. TCRdb's copy holds only in-frame clones and misses some; the assay was immunoSEQ multiplex PCR. This table holds roughly 90,000 clones, roughly 78% found once. Sequenced: PBMCs. The receptors stem from a man aged 25-40 years in good health and CMV-seronegative.

The rearrangement uses TRBV4-3 and TRBJ2-5; possibly TRBD2 for D (5 bases). With 0 bases removed from V and 10 bases from J, the gap between germline ends came to 15 bases. This CDR3 is built from 14 residues. CDR1 LGHNA and CDR2 YSLEER come from the germline V gene. Here the CDR3 reads CASSQDHYGGGQYF. The CDR3, as DNA: TGCGCCAGCAGCCAAGATCATTACGGTGGAGGCCAGTACTTC.

The chain combines TRBV5-6 with TRBJ1-5, with D possibly being TRBD1 (6 bases). There are 16 residues in the CDR3. Germline V gene sequence: CDR1 SGHDT, CDR2 YYEEEE. Trimming took 6 bases from V and 4 from J, leaving 20 bases between them. CDR3 residues: CASNNWGTPGNQPQHF. The CDR3 bases are TGTGCCAGCAACAACTGGGGGACACCGGGGAATCAGCCCCAGCATTTT.

The genes are TRBV7-2 and TRBJ1-5, with a possible D match to TRBD1 (6 bases). This CDR3 spans 15 amino acids. Germline V CDR1 and CDR2: SGHTA, FQGNSA. The ends were cut back, 1 base at V and 3 bases at J, with 10 bases in the middle. CDR3 sequence (DNA): TGTGCCAGCAGCTTAGATGGACAGATCAATCAGCCCCAGCATTTT. Encoded protein: CASSLDGQINQPQHF.

V gene TRBV27 combines with J gene TRBJ2-7; D is ambiguous. Trimming removed 1 base at V and 3 bases at J, with 7 bases between. The CDR3 spans 13 residues. The germline V gene has CDR1 MNHEY and CDR2 SMNVEV (reference sequence). The CDR3 region has the DNA TGTGCCAGCAGTTTATGGGCAGGCTACGAGCAGTACTTC. Its protein is CASSLWAGYEQYF.

This chain connects TRBV7-2 to TRBJ2-7; 10 bases fit TRBD1. CDR3 length: 13 residues. Trimming took 4 bases from V and 5 from J; bases not matched to a gene: 2. Germline assignment: CDR1 SGHTA and CDR2 FQGNSA. The chain's CDR3 is CASSSGQGNEQYF. The CDR3 region has the DNA TGTGCCAGCAGCTCGGGACAGGGGAACGAGCAGTACTTC.

The chain has TRBV28 and TRBJ1-2; D perhaps matches TRBD1 (6 bases). Germline lookup yields CDR1 MDHEN and CDR2 SYDVKM. V was shortened by 6 bases and J by 8 bases, with 13 bases between the two germline ends. The CDR3 covers 12 residues. The CDR3 region has the DNA TGTGCCAGCAGGGCAGGGGAAAGGGGCTACACCTTC. It codes for CASRAGERGYTF.

The V and J genes are TRBV19 and TRBJ1-3; TRBD1 matches 9 bases. This CDR3 spans 15 amino acids. CDR1 and CDR2 (germline): LNHDA, SQIVND (reference sequence). After removal of 9 bases from V and 1 base from J, the junction contained 7 bases not matched to a gene. The CDR3 DNA reads TGTGCCAGCAAAAGGGGACAGGGTTCTGGAAACACCATATATTTT. Its protein product is CASKRGQGSGNTIYF.

V is TRBV11-1 and J is TRBJ1-6; D unclear. There are 13 residues in the CDR3. Trimming took off 1 base at V and 11 bases at J, with 9 bases between the two ends. Germline V gene sequence: CDR1 SGHAT, CDR2 FQDESV (reference sequence). The CDR3 loop is CASSLGRGTPLHF. In DNA form, the CDR3 reads TGTGCCAGCAGCTTAGGCCGCGGGACACCCCTCCACTTT.

About this clone itself: Other DNA sequences in this specimen translate into the identical CDR3. The gene calls are TRBV6-5 and TRBJ2-7; weak D call: TRBD2 (6 bases). In germline, CDR1 is MNHEY, CDR2 SVGAGI. The V gene lost 2 bases and the J gene lost 7 bases, with 6 bases spanning the gap. The CDR3 is 11 amino acids. CDR3 loop: CASSYGGEQYF. The CDR3 DNA sequence: TGTGCCAGCAGTTACGGGGGGGAGCAGTACTTC.

The gene calls are TRBV6-1 and TRBJ1-5; tentative D call: TRBD1 (5 bases). The germline V gene encodes CDR1 MNHNS and CDR2 SASEGT. The germline V and J ends were trimmed by 0 bases and 5 bases, with 11 bases remaining between them. The CDR3 runs to 15 residues. This CDR3 reads CASSEARGGYQPQHF. For the CDR3, the DNA is TGTGCCAGCAGTGAAGCGCGGGGGGGGTATCAGCCCCAGCATTTT.

The chain recombines TRBV27 with TRBJ1-2; no definite D call. This CDR3 has 16 residues. Between the trimmed V and J ends, which lost 0 bases and 4 bases, there was a span of 15 bases. Germline V gene lookup returns CDR1 MNHEY and CDR2 SMNVEV (reference sequence). The CDR3: CASSLSLPAFAYGYTF. CDR3 bases: TGTGCCAGCAGTTTATCTCTTCCAGCGTTTGCCTATGGCTACACCTTC.

On this clone itself: One end of the junction varies from germline; a read error may be responsible. Additional DNA sequences in this sample encode the identical CDR3. This chain links TRBV6-5 with TRBJ2-6; weak D call: TRBD1 (6 bases). The germline V gene has CDR1 MNHEY and CDR2 SVGAGI. The length of the CDR3 is 15 residues. The CDR3 region is CASSYRTAGANVLTF. The CDR3 DNA reads TGTGCCAGTAGTTACCGGACAGCTGGGGCCAACGTCCTGACTTTC.

A single count supports this clone. This chain links TRBV29-1 with TRBJ2-7; 7 nucleotides align to TRBD1. Looked up from germline, CDR1 is SQVTM and CDR2 is ANQGSEA. Trimming took 5 bases from V and 4 from J; bases not matched to a gene: 2. The CDR3 loop spans 11 amino acids. CDR3 protein: CSVNRGYEQYF. CDR3 sequence (DNA): TGCAGCGTTAACAGGGGTTACGAGCAGTACTTC.

The genes are TRBV2 and TRBJ1-4; 8 nucleotides line up with TRBD1. From germline, CDR1 is SNHLY and CDR2 FYNNEI. V was clipped by 9 bases and J by 6 bases; unmatched bases: 15. The CDR3 is made up of 16 amino acids. The CDR3 protein is CASNTRSGGRYEKLFF. For the CDR3, the DNA is TGTGCCAGTAATACCCGCTCAGGGGGCCGCTATGAAAAACTGTTTTTT.

This rearrangement joins TRBV27 to TRBJ2-3; 7 bases agree with TRBD1. Germline V gene data show CDR1 as MNHEY and CDR2 as SMNVEV (reference sequence). Germline trimming cut 6 bases from V and 3 bases from J; bases unmatched to any gene: 9. This CDR3 has 15 residues. The CDR3 sequence is CASSYSGTVTDTQYF. The DNA for the CDR3 is TGTGCCAGCAGCTACTCCGGGACAGTGACAGATACGCAGTATTTT.

The chain couples TRBV5-1 to TRBJ2-6, with a possible D match to TRBD2 (5 bases). The CDR3 is 16 residues long. V was shortened by 1 base and J by 0 bases, with 8 bases between the two germline ends. Germline-derived CDR1 and CDR2 are SGHRS and YFSETQ. This CDR3 is CASSLLTSSGANVLTF. CDR3 in DNA: TGCGCCAGCAGCTTGTTAACTAGCTCTGGGGCCAACGTCCTGACTTTC.

The chain has TRBV7-9 and TRBJ1-1; D gene uncertain. Germline CDR1 SEHNR, CDR2 FQNEAQ (reference sequence). This CDR3 comprises 13 residues. V lost 10 bases, J lost 1 base, and 13 bases lay in between. CDR3 residues: CATTKEGNTEAFF. Written as DNA, the CDR3 is TGTGCCACCACCAAAGAGGGGAACACTGAAGCTTTCTTT.

The chain is built from TRBV5-4 and TRBJ2-7, with 8 bases lining up with TRBD1. Germline V CDR1 and CDR2: SGHNT, YYREEE (reference sequence). The CDR3 consists of 14 residues. V shed 0 bases and J 4 bases; nucleotides not matched to a gene: 3. CDR3 bases: TGTGCCAGCAGCTTGGCAGGGGGCCGGTACGAGCAGTACTTC. Its protein product is CASSLAGGRYEQYF.

This clone was recorded only once. The J gene is TRBJ1-2, the V gene TRBV5-1; D remains unclear. Germline V gene data show CDR1 as SGHRS and CDR2 as YFSETQ. The V gene lost 0 bases and the J gene lost 8 bases, with 20 bases spanning the gap. CDR3 size: 16 residues. The CDR3 nucleotides read TGCGCCAGCAGCTTGGCCGGCTCCTCAGGAATATACGGCTACACCTTC. Residues: CASSLAGSSGIYGYTF.

This clone was detected a few times. The chain links TRBV5-1 to TRBJ1-1; D is possibly TRBD1 (6 bases). Germline V gene data show CDR1 as SGHRS and CDR2 as YFSETQ. V lost 1 base to trimming and J lost 3 bases, with 13 bases between them. The CDR3 length is 15 residues. The CDR3 reads CASSLWGGTDTEAFF. DNA of the CDR3: TGCGCCAGCAGCTTGTGGGGGGGCACGGACACTGAAGCTTTCTTT.

The chain combines TRBV10-3 with TRBJ1-1; 8 bases are shared with TRBD1. Per germline, CDR1 ENHRY and CDR2 SYGVKD. The CDR3 is 14 residues long. The J segment lost 1 base and the V segment lost 4 bases, leaving 2 bases of the junction unmatched. Here the CDR3 reads CAISVDRGNTEAFF. The DNA for the CDR3 is TGTGCCATCAGTGTAGACAGGGGGAACACTGAAGCTTTCTTT.

J is TRBJ2-7 and V is TRBV4-3; 8 nucleotides agree with TRBD1. Germline CDR1 LGHNA, CDR2 YSLEER. CDR3 length: 14 residues. V was clipped by 0 bases and J by 6 bases; unmatched bases: 4. DNA for the CDR3: TGCGCCAGCAGCCAAGACACAGGGGGTAGCGAGCAGTACTTC. Translation gives CASSQDTGGSEQYF.

The chain is built from TRBV4-3 and TRBJ1-3; a weak D match, TRBD1 (5 bases). CDR3 length equals 16 residues. From germline, CDR1 is LGHNA and CDR2 YSLEER. Trimming left V 2 bases short and J 0 bases short, with 11 bases between. The CDR3 here is CASSQNTGFSGNTIYF. The CDR3 DNA is TGCGCCAGCAGCCAAAATACAGGATTCTCTGGAAACACCATATATTTT.

The genes are TRBV2 and TRBJ1-4; D gene ambiguous. V was cut by 11 bases and J by 0 bases, with 19 bases left in between. The germline V gene encodes CDR1 SNHLY and CDR2 FYNNEI. The CDR3 totals 16 residues. CDR3 sequence (DNA): TGTGCCCTTACCGATCTGCGCGAAGCAACTAATGAAAAACTGTTTTTT. This gives the protein CALTDLREATNEKLFF. Full variable domain (remainder filled in from reference TRBV2 and TRBJ1-4): EPEVTQTPSHQVTQMGQEVILRCVPISNHLYFYWYRQILGQKVEFLVSFYNNEISEKSEIFDDQFSVERPDGSNFTLKIRSTKLEDSAMYFCALTDLREATNEKLFFGSGTQLSVL.